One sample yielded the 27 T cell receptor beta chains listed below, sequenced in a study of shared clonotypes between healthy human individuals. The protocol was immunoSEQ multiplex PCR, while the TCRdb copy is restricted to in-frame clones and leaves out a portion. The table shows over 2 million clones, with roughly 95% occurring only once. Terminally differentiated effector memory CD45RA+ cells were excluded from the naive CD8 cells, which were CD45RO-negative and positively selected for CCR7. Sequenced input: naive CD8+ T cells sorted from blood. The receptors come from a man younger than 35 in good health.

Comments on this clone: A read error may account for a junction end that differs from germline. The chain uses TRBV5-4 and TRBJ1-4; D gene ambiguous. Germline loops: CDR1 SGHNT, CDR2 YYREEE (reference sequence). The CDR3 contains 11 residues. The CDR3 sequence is CASSATGPPIF. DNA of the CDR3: TGTGCCAGCAGCGCCACCGGGCCTCCCATTTTT.

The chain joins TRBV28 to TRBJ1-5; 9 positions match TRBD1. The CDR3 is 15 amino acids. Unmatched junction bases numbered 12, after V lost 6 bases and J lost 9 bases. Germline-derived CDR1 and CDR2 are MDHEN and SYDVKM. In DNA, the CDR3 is TGTGCCAGCAGCCTAGGGACAGGGATTTGGTGGCCCCAGCATTTT. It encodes CASSLGTGIWWPQHF.

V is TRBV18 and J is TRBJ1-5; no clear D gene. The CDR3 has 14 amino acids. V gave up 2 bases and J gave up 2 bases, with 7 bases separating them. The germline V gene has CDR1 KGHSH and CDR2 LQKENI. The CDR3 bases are TGTGCCAGCTCACCAGGGGAGGGCAATCAGCCCCAGCATTTT. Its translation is CASSPGEGNQPQHF.

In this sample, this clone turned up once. The CDR3 loop reads CANPAARNYGYTF. The CDR3 nucleotides read TGTGCCAACCCGGCGGCCAGGAACTATGGCTACACCTTC. The rearrangement links TRBV27 to TRBJ1-2; D unclear. V lost 10 bases and J lost 2, with 14 bases in between. Germline CDR1 and CDR2: MNHEY and SMNVEV (reference sequence). The CDR3 consists of 13 residues.

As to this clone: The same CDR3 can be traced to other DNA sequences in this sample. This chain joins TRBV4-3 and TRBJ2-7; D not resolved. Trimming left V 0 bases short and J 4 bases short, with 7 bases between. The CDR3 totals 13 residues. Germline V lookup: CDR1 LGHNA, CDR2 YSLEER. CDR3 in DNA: TGCGCCAGCAGCCAAGATCTCGGATACGAGCAGTACTTC. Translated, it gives CASSQDLGYEQYF.

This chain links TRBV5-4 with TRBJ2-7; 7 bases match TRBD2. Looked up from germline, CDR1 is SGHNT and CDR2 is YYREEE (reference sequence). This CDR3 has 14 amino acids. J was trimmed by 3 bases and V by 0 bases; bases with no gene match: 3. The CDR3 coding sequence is TGTGCCAGCAGCTTGGAGCGGGAACACTACGAGCAGTACTTC. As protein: CASSLEREHYEQYF.

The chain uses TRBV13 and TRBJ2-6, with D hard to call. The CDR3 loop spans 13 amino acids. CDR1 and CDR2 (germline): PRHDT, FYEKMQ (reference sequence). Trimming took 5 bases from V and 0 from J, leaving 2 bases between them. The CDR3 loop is CASSDSGANVLTF. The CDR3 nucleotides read TGTGCCAGCAGCGACTCTGGGGCCAACGTCCTGACTTTC.

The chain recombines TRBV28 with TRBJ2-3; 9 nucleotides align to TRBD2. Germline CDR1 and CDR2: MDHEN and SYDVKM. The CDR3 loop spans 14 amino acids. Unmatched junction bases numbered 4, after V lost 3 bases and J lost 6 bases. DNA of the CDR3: TGTGCCAGCAGTTTCGCCGGACTAGCGGATACGCAGTATTTT. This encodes CASSFAGLADTQYF.

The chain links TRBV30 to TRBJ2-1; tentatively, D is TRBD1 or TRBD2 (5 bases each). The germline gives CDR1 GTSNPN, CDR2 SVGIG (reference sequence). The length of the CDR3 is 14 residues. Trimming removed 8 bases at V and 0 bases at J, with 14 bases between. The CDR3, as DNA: TGTGCCACTCCGGGACGGAGCTCCTACAATGAGCAGTTCTTC. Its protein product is CATPGRSSYNEQFF.

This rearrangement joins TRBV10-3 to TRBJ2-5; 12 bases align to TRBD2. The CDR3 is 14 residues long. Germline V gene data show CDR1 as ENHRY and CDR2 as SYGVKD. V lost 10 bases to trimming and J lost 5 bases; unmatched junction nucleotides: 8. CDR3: CATRLAGEVETQYF. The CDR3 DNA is TGTGCCACCCGACTAGCGGGGGAGGTGGAGACCCAGTACTTC.

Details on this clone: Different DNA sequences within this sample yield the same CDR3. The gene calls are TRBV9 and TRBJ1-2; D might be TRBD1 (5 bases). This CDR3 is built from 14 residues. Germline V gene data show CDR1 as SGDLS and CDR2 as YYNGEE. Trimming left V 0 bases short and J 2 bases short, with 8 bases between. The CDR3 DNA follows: TGTGCCAGCAGCGTAGGTGGGGACAACTATGGCTACACCTTC. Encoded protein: CASSVGGDNYGYTF.

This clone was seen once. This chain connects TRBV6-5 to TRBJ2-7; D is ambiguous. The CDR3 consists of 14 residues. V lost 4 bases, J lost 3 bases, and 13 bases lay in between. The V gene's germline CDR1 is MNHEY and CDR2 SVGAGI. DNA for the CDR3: TGTGCCAGCAGTTCTTTTTCCTCAGGCTACGAGCAGTACTTC. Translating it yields CASSSFSSGYEQYF.

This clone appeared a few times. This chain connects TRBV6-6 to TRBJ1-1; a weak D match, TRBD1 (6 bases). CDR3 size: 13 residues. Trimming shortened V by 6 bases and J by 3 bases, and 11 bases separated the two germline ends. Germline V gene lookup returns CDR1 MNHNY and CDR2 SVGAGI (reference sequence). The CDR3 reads CASRTGGYTEAFF. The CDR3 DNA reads TGTGCCAGCAGGACAGGAGGGTACACTGAAGCTTTCTTT.

The CDR3 DNA is TGTGCCTGGGACATGGGCGGGGAAAAACTGTTTTTT. This gives the protein CAWDMGGEKLFF. The rearrangement uses TRBV30 and TRBJ1-4; D is unclear. This CDR3 region has 12 residues. The V gene lost 5 bases and the J gene lost 8 bases, with 12 bases spanning the gap. CDR1 is GTSNPN, CDR2 SVGIG, per germline (reference sequence).

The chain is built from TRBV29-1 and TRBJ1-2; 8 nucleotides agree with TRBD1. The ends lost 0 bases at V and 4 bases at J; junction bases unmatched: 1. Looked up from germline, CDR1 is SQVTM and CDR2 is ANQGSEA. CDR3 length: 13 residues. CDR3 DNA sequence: TGCAGCGTTGAAGATGACAGGGGCTATGGCTACACCTTC. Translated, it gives CSVEDDRGYGYTF.

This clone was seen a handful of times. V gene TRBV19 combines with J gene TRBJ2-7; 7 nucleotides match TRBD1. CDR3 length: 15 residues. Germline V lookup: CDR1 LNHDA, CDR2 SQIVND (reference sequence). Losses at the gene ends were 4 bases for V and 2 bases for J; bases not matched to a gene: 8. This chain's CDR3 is CASSRDRDRPYEQYF. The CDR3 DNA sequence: TGTGCCAGTAGTAGGGACCGGGACAGACCCTACGAGCAGTACTTC.

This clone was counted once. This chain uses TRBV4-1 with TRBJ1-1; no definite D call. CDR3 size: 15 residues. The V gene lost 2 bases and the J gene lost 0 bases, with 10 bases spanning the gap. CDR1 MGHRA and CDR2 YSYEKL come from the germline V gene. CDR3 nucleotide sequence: TGCGCCAGCAGCCAAATTCCCCTCATGAACACTGAAGCTTTCTTT. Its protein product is CASSQIPLMNTEAFF.

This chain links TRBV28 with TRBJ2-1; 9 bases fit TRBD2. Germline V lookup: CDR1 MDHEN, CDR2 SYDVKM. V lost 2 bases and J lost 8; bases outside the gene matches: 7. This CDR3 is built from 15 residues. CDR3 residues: CASSLGGRESDEQFF. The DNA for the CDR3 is TGTGCCAGCAGTTTAGGCGGGAGGGAAAGCGATGAGCAGTTCTTC.

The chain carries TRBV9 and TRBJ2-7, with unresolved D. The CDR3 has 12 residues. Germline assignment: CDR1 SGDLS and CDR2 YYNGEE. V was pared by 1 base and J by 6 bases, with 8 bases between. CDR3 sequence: CASSVKAGEQYF. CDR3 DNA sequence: TGTGCCAGCAGCGTAAAAGCAGGCGAGCAGTACTTC.

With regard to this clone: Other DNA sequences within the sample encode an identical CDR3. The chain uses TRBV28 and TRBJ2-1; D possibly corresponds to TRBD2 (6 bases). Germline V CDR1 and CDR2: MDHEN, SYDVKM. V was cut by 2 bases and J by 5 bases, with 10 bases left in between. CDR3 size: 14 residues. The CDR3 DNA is TGTGCCAGCAGTTTAGGGGGAGGAAACAATGAGCAGTTCTTC. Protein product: CASSLGGGNNEQFF.

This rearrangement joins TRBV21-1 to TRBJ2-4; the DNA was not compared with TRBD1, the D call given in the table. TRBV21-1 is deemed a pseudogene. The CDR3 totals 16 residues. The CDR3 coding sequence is TGTGCCAGCAGCAAACCTCGGACACTAGCCAAAAACATTCAGTACTTC. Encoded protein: CASSKPRTLAKNIQYF.

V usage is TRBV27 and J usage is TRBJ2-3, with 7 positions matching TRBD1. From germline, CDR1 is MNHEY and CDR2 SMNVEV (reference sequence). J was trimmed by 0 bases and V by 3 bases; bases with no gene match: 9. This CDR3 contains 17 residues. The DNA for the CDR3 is TGTGCCAGCAGTTTGCTGGGACAGTTAGTCAGCACAGATACGCAGTATTTT. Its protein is CASSLLGQLVSTDTQYF.

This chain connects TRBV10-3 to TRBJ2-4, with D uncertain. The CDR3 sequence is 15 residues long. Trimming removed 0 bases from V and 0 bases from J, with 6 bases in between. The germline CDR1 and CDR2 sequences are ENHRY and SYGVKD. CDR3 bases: TGTGCCATCAGTGAGTCCTCCCTAGCCAAAAACATTCAGTACTTC. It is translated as CAISESSLAKNIQYF.

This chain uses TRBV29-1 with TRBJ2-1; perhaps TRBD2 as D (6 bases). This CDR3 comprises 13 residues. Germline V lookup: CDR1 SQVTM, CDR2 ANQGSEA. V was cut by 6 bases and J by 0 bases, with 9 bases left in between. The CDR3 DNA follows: TGCAGCGTGGGACTGGACTCCTACAATGAGCAGTTCTTC. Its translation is CSVGLDSYNEQFF.

The CDR3 bases are TGTGCCATCAGTGAGTCGAGCGGGAATGAGCAGTTCTTC. This sequence encodes CAISESSGNEQFF. The chain has TRBV10-3 and TRBJ2-1; TRBD2 might be the D (6 bases). The CDR3 contains 13 residues. Deletions cut 0 bases from V and 7 bases from J, with 7 bases between. Germline lookup yields CDR1 ENHRY and CDR2 SYGVKD.

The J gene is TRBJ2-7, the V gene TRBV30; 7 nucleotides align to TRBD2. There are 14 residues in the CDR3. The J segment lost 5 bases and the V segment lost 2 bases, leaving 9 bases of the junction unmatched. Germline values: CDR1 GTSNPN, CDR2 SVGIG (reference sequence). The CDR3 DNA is TGTGCCTGGAGTCCCGGGACTACGTTCCACGAGCAGTACTTC. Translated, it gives CAWSPGTTFHEQYF. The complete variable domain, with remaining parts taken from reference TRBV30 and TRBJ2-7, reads SQTIHQWPATLVQPVGSPLSLECTVEGTSNPNLYWYRQAAGRGLQLLFYSVGIGQISSEVPQNLSASRPQDRQFILSSKKLLLSDSGFYLCAWSPGTTFHEQYFGPGTRLTVT.

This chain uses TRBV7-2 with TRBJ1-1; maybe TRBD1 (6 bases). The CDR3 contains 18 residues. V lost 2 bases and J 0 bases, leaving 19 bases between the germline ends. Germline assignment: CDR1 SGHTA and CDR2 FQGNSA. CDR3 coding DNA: TGTGCCAGCAGCTTATGGGGGCCGGAGGACGCAATGAACACTGAAGCTTTCTTT. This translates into CASSLWGPEDAMNTEAFF. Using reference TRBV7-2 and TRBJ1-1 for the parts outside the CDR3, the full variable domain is GAGVSQSPSNKVTEKGKDVELRCDPISGHTALYWYRQSLGQGLEFLIYFQGNSAPDKSGLPSDRFSAERTGGSVSTLTIQRTQQEDSAVYLCASSLWGPEDAMNTEAFFGQGTRLTVV.